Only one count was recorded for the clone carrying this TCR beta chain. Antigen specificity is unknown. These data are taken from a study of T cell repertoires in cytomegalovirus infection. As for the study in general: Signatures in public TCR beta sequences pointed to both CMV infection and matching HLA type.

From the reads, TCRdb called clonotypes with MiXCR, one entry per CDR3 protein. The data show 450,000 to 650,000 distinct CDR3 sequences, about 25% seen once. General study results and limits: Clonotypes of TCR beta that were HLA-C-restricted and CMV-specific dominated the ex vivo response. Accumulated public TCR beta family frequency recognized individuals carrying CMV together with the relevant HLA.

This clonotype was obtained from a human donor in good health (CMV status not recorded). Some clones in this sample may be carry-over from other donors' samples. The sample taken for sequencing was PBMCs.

CDR3 in amino acids: CASSTRAGGADTQYF. The CDR3, as DNA: TGTGCCAGCAGCACCAGAGCGGGAGGTGCAGATACGCAGTATTTT. The chain is built from TRBV11-2 and TRBJ2-3; 9 bases fit TRBD2. Losses at the gene ends were 5 bases for V and 4 bases for J; bases not matched to a gene: 7. The CDR3 covers 15 residues. From germline, CDR1 is SGHAT and CDR2 FQNNGV.